This T cell receptor (beta chain) came from a study of blood T cell repertoires in COVID-19. Study-level background: Some COVID-19 samples were acute and others convalescent; all came from the United States, Italy and Spain. Nucleic acid was either cDNA or gDNA, and it came from T cells, B-cell-depleted T cells, or PBMCs.

Original analysis: Researchers report that nucleated cell counts were estimated from reference gene primer amplification. Method: immunoSEQ multiplex PCR; TCRdb's copy keeps in-frame clones and lacks some. That table is the source of V, J and clone size, and D and trimming were worked out from the DNA. The sample consists of roughly 180,000 clones, roughly 76% of them appearing once. V lost 8 bases, J lost 1 base, and 0 bases stayed unmatched. The CDR3 sequence is 13 residues long. Germline V gives CDR1 MGHDK, CDR2 SYGVNS. In this sample, this clone turned up many times. Input material: peripheral blood. The clonotype was recovered from a woman between 45 and 60 years old with active or convalescent COVID-19. This rearrangement joins TRBV25-1 to TRBJ1-5, with 9 bases fitting TRBD1. CDR3 nucleotide sequence: TGTGCCAGCGGGACAGGGAGCAATCAGCCCCAGCATTTT. Translated: CASGTGSNQPQHF.